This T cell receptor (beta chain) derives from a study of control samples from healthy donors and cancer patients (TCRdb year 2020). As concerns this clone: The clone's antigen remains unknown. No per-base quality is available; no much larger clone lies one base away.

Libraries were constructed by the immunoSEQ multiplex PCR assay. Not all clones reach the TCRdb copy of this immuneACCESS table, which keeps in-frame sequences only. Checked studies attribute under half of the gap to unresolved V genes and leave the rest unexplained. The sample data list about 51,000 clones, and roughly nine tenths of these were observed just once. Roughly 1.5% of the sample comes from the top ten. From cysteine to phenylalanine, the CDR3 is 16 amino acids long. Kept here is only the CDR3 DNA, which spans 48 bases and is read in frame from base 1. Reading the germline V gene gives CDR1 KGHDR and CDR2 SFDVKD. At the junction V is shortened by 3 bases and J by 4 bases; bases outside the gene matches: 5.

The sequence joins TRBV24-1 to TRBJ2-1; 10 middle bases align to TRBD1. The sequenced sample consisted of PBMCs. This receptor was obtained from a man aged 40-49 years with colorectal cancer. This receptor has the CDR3 CATSDRQGADYNEQFF. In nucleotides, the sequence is TGTGCCACCAGTGATCGACAGGGGGCGGATTACAATGAGCAGTTCTTC.